This T cell receptor (beta chain) was observed in a study of blood T cell repertoires in COVID-19. Study background: Spain, Italy and the United States supplied samples that represented acute and convalescent COVID-19. In each case, the material was cDNA or gDNA derived from T cells, B-cell-depleted T cells, or PBMCs.

V gave up 5 bases and J gave up 2 bases, with 13 bases separating them. This CDR3 is built from 14 residues. The germline V gene has CDR1 SNHLY and CDR2 FYNNEI. In the original processing: Researchers report that nucleated cell counts were estimated from reference gene primer amplification. Clones were sequenced by immunoSEQ multiplex PCR, and TCRdb holds only the in-frame ones, with some missing. The V and J calls and clone size are taken from that table; D and trimming were inferred from the DNA. The table includes around 80,000 clones, around 90% detected once. The sequence came from an elderly woman with acute or convalescent COVID-19. This chain uses TRBV2 with TRBJ2-7; TRBD1 is a possible D gene (7 bases). The sample consisted of peripheral blood. This chain's CDR3 is CASSQARGAYEQYF. In nucleotides, the CDR3 is TGTGCCAGCAGTCAGGCCAGGGGGGCCTACGAGCAGTACTTC.